One sample yielded the 24 T cell receptor beta chains listed below, sequenced in a study of blood T cell repertoires in COVID-19. The protocol was immunoSEQ multiplex PCR, while the TCRdb copy is restricted to in-frame clones and leaves out a portion. The sample carries 450,000 or so clones, 80% to 95% recorded once. The sequenced material came from PBMCs or T cells enriched from blood (not recorded which). All receptors come from a man younger than 35 who had recovered from COVID-19.

The rearrangement joins TRBV7-8 to TRBJ1-4; D uncertain. Germline V gene lookup returns CDR1 SGHVS and CDR2 FQNEAQ. V was shortened by 5 bases and J by 1 base, with 11 bases between the two germline ends. CDR3 size: 15 residues. The CDR3, as DNA: TGTGCCAGCAGCCCCATGGGAGGAACTAATGAAAAACTGTTTTTT. Amino acids: CASSPMGGTNEKLFF.

The V gene is TRBV4-1, the J gene TRBJ2-6; unclear D gene. V lost 1 base, J lost 4 bases, and 5 bases lay in between. CDR1 is MGHRA and CDR2 is YSYEKL in the germline V gene. The CDR3 length is 14 residues. For the CDR3, the DNA is TGCGCCAGCAGCCAAGCTCCCGGGGCCAACGTCCTGACTTTC. It translates to CASSQAPGANVLTF.

The V and J genes are TRBV19 and TRBJ1-1; D remains unclear. V was clipped by 4 bases and J by 2 bases, with 17 bases between them. The CDR3 length is 16 residues. Germline-derived CDR1 and CDR2 are LNHDA and SQIVND (reference sequence). CDR3 in amino acids: CASSKYSTRGNTEAFF. CDR3 bases: TGTGCCAGTAGTAAATACTCTACCCGGGGAAACACTGAAGCTTTCTTT.

The genes are TRBV5-8 and TRBJ2-1; tentative D call: TRBD2 (6 bases). The germline gives CDR1 SGHTS, CDR2 YDEGEE. The CDR3 totals 15 residues. V shed 5 bases and J shed 0 bases, with 12 bases lying between them. The CDR3 DNA sequence: TGTGCCAGCAGTCTTAGCGGTAGCTCCTACAATGAGCAGTTCTTC. It yields the protein CASSLSGSSYNEQFF.

This clone was seen just once. The rearrangement uses TRBV24-1 and TRBJ1-5, with TRBD1 as a possible D gene (6 bases). Germline CDR1 and CDR2: KGHDR and SFDVKD. The CDR3 length is 16 residues. V shed 5 bases and J shed 4 bases, with 17 bases lying between them. The CDR3: CATSASIHQGNQPQHF. The CDR3 nucleotides are TGTGCCACCAGTGCCAGTATTCATCAGGGGAATCAGCCCCAGCATTTT.

The chain couples TRBV19 to TRBJ1-5; no firm D call. The CDR3 totals 14 residues. V was clipped by 5 bases and J by 1 base, with 9 bases between them. Germline V gene sequence: CDR1 LNHDA, CDR2 SQIVND (reference sequence). As DNA, the CDR3 is TGTGCCAGTAGTCCCACGGGGAGCAATCAGCCCCAGCATTTT. This translates into CASSPTGSNQPQHF.

This chain uses TRBV11-2 with TRBJ2-3; the D gene is possibly TRBD2 (5 bases). Germline V CDR1 and CDR2: SGHAT, FQNNGV. This CDR3 spans 17 amino acids. The germline V and J ends were trimmed by 2 bases and 0 bases, with 15 bases remaining between them. The CDR3 DNA reads as TGTGCCAGCAGCTTACGCCCAGCGGAACCGAGCACAGATACGCAGTATTTT. The encoded protein is CASSLRPAEPSTDTQYF.

The rearrangement joins TRBV5-1 to TRBJ2-7; TRBD2 agrees at 8 bases. Germline V CDR1 and CDR2: SGHRS, YFSETQ. After removal of 4 bases from V and 6 bases from J, the junction contained 15 bases not matched to a gene. CDR3 length: 16 amino acids. The CDR3: CASSPDPGGRAPEQYF. The CDR3 bases are TGCGCCAGCAGCCCCGACCCGGGGGGGAGGGCCCCCGAGCAGTACTTC.

This rearrangement joins TRBV11-3 to TRBJ1-4, with 10 bases identical to TRBD1. CDR1 is SGHNT and CDR2 is YENEEA in the germline V gene. Germline trimming cut 5 bases from V and 1 base from J; bases unmatched to any gene: 4. The CDR3 is made up of 16 amino acids. CDR3 amino acids: CASSTGTGETNEKLFF. The CDR3 coding sequence is TGTGCCAGCAGCACAGGGACAGGGGAAACTAATGAAAAACTGTTTTTT.

The chain employs TRBV28 and TRBJ2-4; 8 nucleotides match TRBD2. The CDR3 is made up of 15 amino acids. Germline CDR1 MDHEN, CDR2 SYDVKM. The V and J ends lost 6 bases and 3 bases, in that order; junction bases with no gene match: 7. The CDR3 spells CASSQRGFGKNIQYF. CDR3 in DNA: TGTGCCAGCAGCCAGCGGGGGTTTGGCAAAAACATTCAGTACTTC. Combining the CDR3 with reference TRBV28 and TRBJ2-4 gives the whole variable domain DVKVTQSSRYLVKRTGEKVFLECVQDMDHENMFWYRQDPGLGLRLIYFSYDVKMKEKGDIPEGYSVSREKKERFSLILESASTNQTSMYLCASSQRGFGKNIQYFGAGTRLSVL.

The chain carries TRBV28 and TRBJ2-3; D remains unclear. Trimming stripped 2 bases from V and 2 bases from J, with 11 bases between. The CDR3 totals 15 residues. Germline CDR1 is MDHEN and CDR2 is SYDVKM. The CDR3, as DNA: TGTGCCAGCAGTTTAACGTGGAGTGACACAGATACGCAGTATTTT. Translation: CASSLTWSDTDTQYF.

This clone was seen only once. The chain couples TRBV7-2 to TRBJ2-2; D possibly corresponds to TRBD2 (6 bases). This CDR3 is 13 amino acids long. Germline values: CDR1 SGHTA, CDR2 FQGNSA. Trimming removed 2 bases from V and 8 bases from J, with 9 bases in between. CDR3 amino acids: CASSLQGGGELFF. CDR3 nucleotides: TGTGCCAGCAGCTTACAGGGAGGTGGGGAGCTGTTTTTT.

V usage is TRBV5-8 and J usage is TRBJ1-1, with D possibly matching TRBD1 (5 bases). The V end was cut by 4 bases, the J end by 0 bases, with 16 bases between. This CDR3 is 16 amino acids long. Looked up from germline, CDR1 is SGHTS and CDR2 is YDEGEE. This CDR3 reads CASSKAILGLNTEAFF. The DNA of the CDR3 is TGTGCCAGCAGCAAAGCGATATTGGGGCTGAACACTGAAGCTTTCTTT.

The chain uses TRBV27 and TRBJ2-3, with 8 bases matching TRBD1. The germline gives CDR1 MNHEY, CDR2 SMNVEV (reference sequence). Germline trimming cut 9 bases from V and 5 bases from J; bases unmatched to any gene: 10. The CDR3 is made up of 14 amino acids. The CDR3 here is CASGAKTGVDTQYF. CDR3 nucleotides: TGTGCCAGTGGTGCAAAGACAGGGGTAGATACGCAGTATTTT.

Only a few counts were recorded for this clone. This chain connects TRBV30 to TRBJ1-2; 7 bases align to TRBD1. The trim removed 2 bases at V and 5 bases at J, leaving 5 bases unmatched. CDR1 and CDR2 (germline): GTSNPN, SVGIG (reference sequence). This CDR3 spans 13 amino acids. Here the CDR3 reads CAWSSRRGYGYTF. The CDR3 DNA is TGTGCCTGGAGTAGTCGCAGGGGGTATGGCTACACCTTC.

The chain has TRBV27 and TRBJ2-7; TRBD2 matches 12 bases. The CDR3 is 14 residues long. CDR1 is MNHEY, CDR2 SMNVEV, per germline (reference sequence). Trimming cost V 5 bases and J 5 bases; bases outside gene matches: 4. As DNA, the CDR3 is TGTGCCAGCAGTCCACGGACTAGCGGGAACGAGCAGTACTTC. This codes for CASSPRTSGNEQYF.

The CDR3 protein is CASSSRQYSNQPQHF. CDR3 sequence (DNA): TGTGCCAGCAGTTCCCGACAGTATAGCAATCAGCCCCAGCATTTT. V and J are TRBV6-5 and TRBJ1-5; D may be TRBD1 (5 bases). V was clipped by 4 bases and J by 0 bases, with 10 bases between them. The CDR3 extends over 15 amino acids. Germline V CDR1 and CDR2: MNHEY, SVGAGI.

V is TRBV24-1 and J is TRBJ2-1; 8 bases are shared with TRBD1. CDR1 and CDR2 (germline): KGHDR, SFDVKD. The J segment lost 5 bases and the V segment lost 2 bases, leaving 7 bases of the junction unmatched. The CDR3 runs 16 residues. The CDR3 spells CATSDSSGDRNNEQFF. The CDR3 DNA sequence: TGTGCCACCAGTGATTCTTCGGGGGACAGGAACAATGAGCAGTTCTTC.

This sequence joins TRBV6-5 and TRBJ2-7; 14 bases align to TRBD2. Germline lookup yields CDR1 MNHEY and CDR2 SVGAGI. V was pared by 4 bases and J by 11 bases, with 7 bases of the junction left unmatched. The CDR3 has 14 amino acids. The CDR3 is CASSLTSGRDVEYF. The CDR3 DNA reads TGTGCCAGCAGTTTGACTAGCGGGAGGGACGTCGAGTACTTC.

The chain employs TRBV14 and TRBJ1-1; no definite D call. The CDR3 spans 13 residues. Per germline, CDR1 SGHDN and CDR2 FVKESK. The germline V and J ends were trimmed by 4 bases and 1 base, with 7 bases remaining between them. The CDR3 protein is CASSPTRNTEAFF. In nucleotides, the CDR3 is TGTGCCAGCAGCCCGACAAGGAACACTGAAGCTTTCTTT. The variable domain in full, with the rest retrieved from reference TRBV14 and TRBJ1-1, is EAGVTQFPSHSVIEKGQTVTLRCDPISGHDNLYWYRRVMGKEIKFLLHFVKESKQDESGMPNNRFLAERTGGTYSTLKVQPAELEDSGVYFCASSPTRNTEAFFGQGTRLTVV.

V usage is TRBV4-1 and J usage is TRBJ1-5; D remains unclear. CDR1 MGHRA and CDR2 YSYEKL come from the germline V gene. The CDR3 length is 15 residues. V dropped 5 bases and J dropped 0 bases, with 11 bases sitting between them. The DNA of the CDR3 is TGCGCCAGCAGCTTCCGTCAGTATAGCAATCAGCCCCAGCATTTT. It translates to CASSFRQYSNQPQHF.

This clone was seen only a few times. The CDR3 region is CASSQTPGHTNYGYTF. In nucleotides, the CDR3 is TGTGCCAGCTCACAGACCCCGGGACACACCAACTATGGCTACACCTTC. The chain carries TRBV18 and TRBJ1-2, with D perhaps matching TRBD1 (6 bases). The V gene's germline CDR1 is KGHSH and CDR2 LQKENI. This CDR3 is 16 amino acids long. Trimming removed 4 bases at V and 2 bases at J, with 17 bases between.

This clone was seen only once. The chain recombines TRBV18 with TRBJ2-1, with D uncertain. Trimming removed 6 bases from V and 8 bases from J, with 11 bases in between. The CDR3 covers 12 residues. The germline V gene encodes CDR1 KGHSH and CDR2 LQKENI. CDR3 sequence (DNA): TGTGCCAGCTCGCCCGACGGAGATGAGCAGTTCTTC. It is translated as CASSPDGDEQFF.

V and J are TRBV3-1 (or the pseudogene TRBV3-2) and TRBJ1-3; D unclear. The V gene's germline CDR1 is LGHDT and CDR2 YNNKEL (reference sequence). This CDR3 contains 13 residues. V gave up 2 bases and J gave up 8 bases, with 10 bases separating them. The CDR3 DNA reads TGTGCCAGCAGCCAAAATCCCGGGGACACCATATATTTT. Its translation: CASSQNPGDTIYF.